This TCR beta chain was identified in a study of shared clonotypes between healthy human individuals. Some clones are missing from TCRdb's copy, which holds only in-frame ones; the method was immunoSEQ multiplex PCR. The table records about 580,000 clones, roughly 98% of them present only once. Overall study findings and caveats: Researchers sampled blood only, noting tissue repertoires likely differ. Despite large depth, rarefaction showed incomplete sorted-subset sequencing. Four donors had about 5% of their naive CD4 clonotypes in common.

Concerning this clone: Its target is unknown.

Positive CCR7 selection of CD45RO-negative cells yielded the naive CD8 cells, and terminally differentiated effector memory CD45RA+ cells were excluded. Participating donors were healthy, HIV-negative adults free of recent acute infections or vaccinations. Sequenced: naive CD8+ T cells sorted from blood. The receptor comes from a young man in good health.

The CDR3 here is CASSLGRVGGRSYNEQFF. The CDR3 DNA reads TGTGCCAGCAGCTTAGGTCGCGTTGGCGGGAGGTCCTACAATGAGCAGTTCTTC. This chain connects TRBV13 to TRBJ2-1, with TRBD2 identical over 8 bases. The CDR3 loop spans 18 amino acids. V shed 0 bases and J 1 base; nucleotides not matched to a gene: 8. In germline, CDR1 is PRHDT, CDR2 FYEKMQ (reference sequence).